The sequence of this T cell receptor beta chain was determined in a study of shared clonotypes between healthy human individuals. Study overall: The plates for each donor numbered three CD4 naive, three CD4 memory, two CD8 naive and one CD8 memory. Study-wide results and caveats: Generally, estimated richness proved larger in naive subsets than it did in memory subsets.

Measured with immunoSEQ multiplex PCR; TCRdb has only the in-frame clones, and not every one. The sample has approximately 2.4 million clones, around 95% seen once. CDR1 KGHSH and CDR2 LQKENI come from the germline V gene. There are 17 residues in the CDR3. J lost 3 bases, V lost 3 bases, and 8 bases had no gene match. Note on this clone: Its antigen is still unknown.

The sample comprised naive CD4+ T cells sorted from blood. Subset in this sample: CD45RA+ positively selected. The sequence derives from a man younger than 30 in good health. The rearrangement links TRBV18 to TRBJ2-3; 11 nucleotides align to TRBD2. The DNA for the CDR3 is TGTGCCAGCTCACCCACGACTAGCGGGGCTCCAACAGATACGCAGTATTTT. As protein: CASSPTTSGAPTDTQYF. Full variable domain (rest looked up from reference TRBV18 and TRBJ2-3): NAGVMQNPRHLVRRRGQEARLRCSPMKGHSHVYWYRQLPEEGLKFMVYLQKENIIDESGMPKERFSAEFPKEGPSILRIQQVVRGDSAAYFCASSPTTSGAPTDTQYFGPGTRLTVL.